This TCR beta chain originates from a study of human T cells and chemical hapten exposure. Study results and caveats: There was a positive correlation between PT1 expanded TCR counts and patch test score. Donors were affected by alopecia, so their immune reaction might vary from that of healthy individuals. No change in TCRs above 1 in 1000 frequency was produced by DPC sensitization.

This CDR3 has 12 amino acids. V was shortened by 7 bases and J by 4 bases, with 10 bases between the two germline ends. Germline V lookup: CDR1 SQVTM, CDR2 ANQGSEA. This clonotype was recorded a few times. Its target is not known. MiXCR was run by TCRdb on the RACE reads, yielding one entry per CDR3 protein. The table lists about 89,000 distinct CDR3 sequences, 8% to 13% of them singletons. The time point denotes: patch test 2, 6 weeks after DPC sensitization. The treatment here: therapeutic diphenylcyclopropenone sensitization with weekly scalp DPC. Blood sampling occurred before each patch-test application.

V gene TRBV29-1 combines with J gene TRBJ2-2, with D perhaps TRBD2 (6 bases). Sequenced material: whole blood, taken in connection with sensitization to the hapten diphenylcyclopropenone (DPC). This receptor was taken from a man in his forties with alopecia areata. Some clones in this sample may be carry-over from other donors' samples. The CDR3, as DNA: TGCAGCGCGGGGGTTGGCACCGGGGAGCTGTTTTTT. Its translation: CSAGVGTGELFF.